The 3 T cell receptor beta chains in this list originate from one sample, sequenced in a study of cytomegalovirus exposure and HLA in healthy donors. The PCR was carried out with 60 Vbeta primers and 13 Jbeta primers. Sequencing used immunoSEQ multiplex PCR; TCRdb keeps in-frame clones, though not all of them. Of some 130,000 clones in the sample, approximately 80% are singletons; the top ten hold 1.8%. The material sequenced was PBMCs. These receptors all come from a female donor in good health and CMV-seropositive.

The gene calls are TRBV5-1 and TRBJ2-3, with 8 bases identical to TRBD2. Germline CDR1 and CDR2: SGHRS and YFSETQ. V lost 2 bases, J lost 2 bases, and 4 bases stayed unmatched. The CDR3 consists of 15 residues. In DNA, the CDR3 is TGCGCCAGCAGCTTTATAGCGGGGTTCACAGATACGCAGTATTTT. Its translation: CASSFIAGFTDTQYF.

This sequence joins TRBV5-1 and TRBJ1-1, with TRBD1 identical over 8 bases. The V segment lost 0 bases and the J segment 2 bases; nucleotides outside the gene matches: 6. Germline V gene data show CDR1 as SGHRS and CDR2 as YFSETQ. The CDR3 extends over 16 amino acids. The CDR3 coding sequence is TGCGCCAGCAGCTTGGTGGAGACAGGGGCTAACACTGAAGCTTTCTTT. Its translation is CASSLVETGANTEAFF.

V is TRBV5-1 and J is TRBJ2-5; D unclear. The V end was cut by 4 bases, the J end by 5 bases, with 6 bases between. From germline, CDR1 is SGHRS and CDR2 YFSETQ. The CDR3 has 11 amino acids. The CDR3 sequence: CASSPAETQYF. Here the CDR3 DNA reads TGCGCCAGCAGCCCCGCGGAGACCCAGTACTTC.